A few counts support the clone carrying this T cell receptor beta chain. Its antigen is undetermined. Primers used in a second PCR of roughly 6 to 11 cycles were a sample-barcoded 5' primer and a J-beta primer mix. TCRdb reprocessed the 5' RACE reads with MiXCR, giving one entry per CDR3 protein. The data contain over 500,000 distinct CDR3 sequences, around 27% of them singletons. The data stem from a study of blood T cells in healthy people across ages. Points from the study as a whole: One million T cells yielded diversity estimates that were considered underestimates.

Germline loops: CDR1 MNHNY, CDR2 SVGAGI (reference sequence). This CDR3 comprises 15 residues. V lost 6 bases and J lost 5; bases outside the gene matches: 7. The sample was also linked to a second study, of T cells of mothers and their children.

The J gene is TRBJ2-3, the V gene TRBV6-6; 11 bases align to TRBD1. Sequencing was carried out using blood. The origin of this receptor is a boy aged 2 to 9 in good health. CDR3 loop: CASRDRGRGGDTQYF. CDR3 sequence (DNA): TGTGCCAGCAGGGACAGGGGGCGCGGAGGAGATACGCAGTATTTT.